The 5 T cell receptor beta chains in this list originate from one sample, sequenced in a study of CD8 T cells in ankylosing spondylitis. TCRdb recomputed calls from the 5' RACE reads with MiXCR, one row per CDR3 protein. Of 200,000 or so distinct CDR3 sequences in the sample, about an eighth are singletons; the top ten hold 11%. Sequenced material: blood, either unsorted or a sorted T cell fraction (not recorded which). The receptors stem from a female donor with ankylosing spondylitis or in good health (not recorded which).

This clonotype was detected many times. The rearrangement joins TRBV2 to TRBJ1-5; D perhaps matches TRBD1 (5 bases). This CDR3 has 14 amino acids. Per germline, CDR1 SNHLY and CDR2 FYNNEI. V gave up 6 bases and J gave up 2 bases, with 11 bases separating them. The CDR3 DNA follows: TGTGCCAGCAGGGGGGATTCTGGCAATCAGCCCCAGCATTTT. Amino acid sequence: CASRGDSGNQPQHF.

Regarding this clonotype: A much larger clone is a single base away; this may be a read error. The rearrangement links TRBV20-1 to TRBJ2-7, with 8 nucleotides matching TRBD1. Germline V gene data show CDR1 as DFQATT and CDR2 as SNEGSKA (reference sequence). The CDR3 is 13 residues long. DNA of the CDR3: TGCAGTGCCGATGGACAGGGTATCGACGAGAAGTACTTC. This encodes CSADGQGIDEKYF.

This clonotype was detected only a few times. This chain connects TRBV5-5 to TRBJ1-1; perhaps TRBD1 as D (6 bases). Per germline, CDR1 SGHKS and CDR2 YYEKEE (reference sequence). The CDR3 contains 15 residues. V was trimmed by 4 bases and J by 0 bases, leaving 13 bases between them. In DNA, the CDR3 is TGTGCCAGCAGCACCCGGGGACACATGAACACTGAAGCTTTCTTT. Translated: CASSTRGHMNTEAFF.

The J gene is TRBJ2-1, the V gene TRBV6-1, with D unclear. CDR3 length equals 13 residues. Germline CDR1 reads MNHNS; CDR2 reads SASEGT. Trimming stripped 9 bases from V and 5 bases from J, with 14 bases between. The CDR3 spells CASSPEPHNEQFF. CDR3 DNA: TGTGCCAGTTCCCCCGAACCCCACAATGAGCAGTTCTTC.

This clonotype has at least ten counts. This chain links TRBV12-3 or TRBV12-4 with TRBJ2-1, with 10 nucleotides matching TRBD1. The CDR3 runs to 16 residues. The V and J ends lost 4 bases and 8 bases, in that order; junction bases with no gene match: 11. The CDR3 DNA sequence: TGTGCCAGCAGTTCTCCGGGACAGGGGACCTCGGATGAGCAGTTCTTC. Protein: CASSSPGQGTSDEQFF.